The subject of this entry is one TCR beta chain. This clonotype came up many times. This clone's antigen is unknown. Base qualities are not at hand, and no much larger clone is one base apart. The record originates from a study of T cells after yellow fever vaccination (dated by TCRdb to the late 2010s). For the study in its entirety: The SMART-Seq v4 Ultra Low Input RNA kit was used to prepare libraries from fractions with low cell numbers. To follow T-cell clones before and after primary and booster YFV17D yellow fever vaccination, bulk TCR alpha and beta repertoires were sequenced over time. The cohort comprised two healthy male donors, one aged 18 to 30 and one aged 30 to 40 years. Bulk PBMC replicates and cell subsets were isolated from blood drawn at multiple timepoints before and after both primary and secondary immunization. What the study reported, not specific to this receptor: After the booster, most of the clones that had expanded following primary vaccination were detected again (approximately 96% of CD4 and around 90% of CD8), which suggests that memory was broadly maintained. Compared with the primary T-cell response, the secondary T-cell response was faster but weaker, reaching its peak on day 5 rather than on day 15. A small share of clonotypes occurred in both CD4 and CD8 compartments, likely arising from convergent recombination. The study included only two donors, which limits how far the findings can be generalized. Computational filtering was needed because FACS-sorted repertoires could contain abundant contaminating clonotypes from the bulk population.

TCR cDNA was made using 5'RACE template switching, a step that added a universal primer site and unique molecular identifiers. Priming of cDNA synthesis was performed from both the TCR alpha and TCR beta constant segments. Libraries were amplified in two PCR steps, with sample barcodes and sequencing adapters added in the second step. Sequencing of libraries was done on Illumina HiSeq 2500 (2x100 bp) or NovaSeq (2x150 bp). The source study handled its data this way. MIGEC handled demultiplexing of reads and collapsing into UMI consensus sequences, while MiXCR performed V(D)J alignment. Vaccine-responding clonotypes were defined with edgeR using replicate PBMC samples, requiring FDR below 0.01 and a log2 fold change above 5 up to day 15. Bulk clonotypes were assigned CD4 or CD8 identity according to which sequenced CD4 or CD8 repertoire held them at higher abundance. TCRdb reanalyzed the raw reads on its own, using fastp at Q25 for trimming and MiXCR for clone calling, and kept in-frame beta chains. Identical CDR3 proteins give one entry, which carries the most common genes and DNA. TCRdb assigned the V and J calls; the authors' analysis was not used. This sample comprises around 140,000 distinct CDR3 sequences, 6.6% of them detected only once. The ten biggest clones cover under 0.8% of the sample.

The germline V gene supplies CDR1 SGHVS and CDR2 FNYEAQ. The CDR3 runs 14 residues from the cysteine to the phenylalanine. This entry keeps only the CDR3 DNA: 42 bases, framed from base 1. The germline V end is reduced by 5 bases and the J end by 8 bases; junction bases left unmatched: 6. The intended sense of this specimen's treatment or condition label: live attenuated yellow fever vaccine strain. A standard Ficoll-Paque protocol was used to isolate PBMCs from peripheral blood. Dynabeads CD4 and CD8 positive selection kits were used to isolate CD4 and CD8 T-cell fractions. TriZol was used to extract RNA from bulk PBMCs, from CD4 and CD8 fractions, and from dextramer-positive and dextramer-negative fractions.

The TCR originated in a young man who received the YFV17D yellow fever vaccine. The rearrangement joined TRBV7-6 to TRBJ2-1, and TRBD2 aligns with 10 junction nucleotides. The material sequenced was CD4+ T cells sorted from PBMCs, taken 10 days after the yellow fever booster vaccination. CDR3 reads: CASSHRLAGDEQFF. The bases read TGTGCCAGCAGCCATAGACTAGCGGGCGATGAGCAGTTCTTC.